This T cell receptor (beta chain) was observed in a study of T cell responses to AZD1222 COVID-19 vaccine. Profiling relied on immunoSEQ multiplex PCR, and the TCRdb table lists in-frame clones only, not all of them. Of about 76,000 clones listed, more than 70% are singletons. Trimming shortened V by 2 bases and J by 11 bases, and 17 bases separated the two germline ends. The CDR3 is 14 amino acids. Germline lookup yields CDR1 MGHDK and CDR2 SYGVNS. The chain has TRBV25-1 and TRBJ2-3; D is undetermined. This receptor was taken from an adult in good health. The sample here was peripheral blood, taken on day 0 of AZD1222 vaccination. The CDR3 nucleotides read TGTGCCAGCAGTGAACCGGGCACGGGTATGAAGCAGTATTTT. It is translated as CASSEPGTGMKQYF.